This T cell receptor beta chain was identified in a study of Tregs in tolerant kidney transplant recipients. Study-level findings and limits: Expanding Tregs on activated donor B cells appeared to best identify donor-specific TCRbeta clones. This study did not directly address biological reproducibility.

Germline CDR1 and CDR2: SGDLS and YYNGEE. This CDR3 has 14 residues. V shed 0 bases and J shed 4 bases, with 7 bases lying between them. CD4+CD25+CD127- Tregs, CD4+CD25- non-Tregs, CD4 and CD8 cells were sorted. Regarding this clone: Its specificity is not known.

TCRdb's table, derived via immunoSEQ multiplex PCR, lists solely in-frame clones and lacks some. The table lists some 88,000 clones, roughly nine tenths of them singletons. V usage is TRBV9 and J usage is TRBJ1-4; no definite D call. The TCR sequence derives from a human donor in good health. Sequenced sample: CD8+ T cells from blood. The CDR3 DNA reads TGTGCCAGCAGCGTAGAGGGTGATAATGAAAAACTGTTTTTT. Its translation: CASSVEGDNEKLFF. The whole variable domain, remainder taken from reference TRBV9 and TRBJ1-4, is DSGVTQTPKHLITATGQRVTLRCSPRSGDLSVYWYQQSLDQGLQFLIQYYNGEERAKGNILERFSAQQFPDLHSELNLSSLELGDSALYFCASSVEGDNEKLFFGSGTQLSVL.